The 23 T cell receptor beta chains below all came from one sample that was sequenced in a study of cytomegalovirus exposure and HLA in healthy donors. The primer mix had 60 Vbeta and 13 Jbeta primers. Sequencing was performed with immunoSEQ multiplex PCR; in TCRdb, only in-frame clones are kept and a portion is missing. Of under 100,000 clones listed, around three fifths are singletons. Sequencing was done on a sample of PBMCs. The receptors were sampled from a woman between 40 and 55 years old in good health and CMV-seropositive.

The V gene is TRBV11-2, the J gene TRBJ1-4; a weak D match, TRBD1 (6 bases). Germline CDR1 and CDR2: SGHAT and FQNNGV. With 3 bases removed from V and 6 bases from J, the gap between germline ends came to 17 bases. This CDR3 has 16 amino acids. As DNA, the CDR3 is TGTGCCAGCAGCTTCAAACTAGGACAGAGGTATGAAAAACTGTTTTTT. The encoded protein is CASSFKLGQRYEKLFF.

This clone was counted between two and nine times. The genes are TRBV19 and TRBJ1-1, with D perhaps matching TRBD1 (5 bases). The V gene lost 10 bases and the J gene lost 4 bases, with 13 bases spanning the gap. Per the germline V gene, CDR1 is LNHDA and CDR2 is SQIVND (reference sequence). CDR3 size: 12 residues. In nucleotides, the CDR3 is TGTGCCACGAGAACAAGGGGCACTGAAGCTTTCTTT. Its translation is CATRTRGTEAFF.

The genes are TRBV5-1 and TRBJ2-7; D is perhaps TRBD2 (6 bases). This CDR3 comprises 12 residues. V was pared by 4 bases and J by 7 bases, with 12 bases between. CDR1 is SGHRS and CDR2 is YFSETQ in the germline V gene. The CDR3 protein is CASSTGGREQYF. The CDR3, as DNA: TGCGCCAGCAGCACCGGGGGTCGGGAGCAGTACTTC.

This chain uses TRBV4-3 with TRBJ2-3, with 7 bases fitting TRBD2. Germline lookup yields CDR1 LGHNA and CDR2 YSLEER. V was clipped by 1 base and J by 6 bases; unmatched bases: 1. The CDR3 extends over 13 amino acids. The CDR3 spells CASSQALADTQYF. As DNA, the CDR3 is TGCGCCAGCAGCCAAGCACTAGCGGATACGCAGTATTTT.

V is TRBV27 and J is TRBJ2-2, with 7 bases fitting TRBD2. Trimming took 9 bases from V and 3 from J; bases not matched to a gene: 16. CDR1 is MNHEY and CDR2 is SMNVEV in the germline V gene (reference sequence). The CDR3 has 17 residues. The DNA of the CDR3 is TGTGCCAGTACCTACCGCGGGCGGGAGTATGACACCGGGGAGCTGTTTTTT. Amino acid sequence: CASTYRGREYDTGELFF.

The CDR3 reads CASSTGLADTDTQYF. Here the CDR3 DNA reads TGTGCCAGCAGCACGGGACTAGCGGACACAGATACGCAGTATTTT. The gene calls are TRBV7-6 and TRBJ2-3; 11 nucleotides align to TRBD2. CDR3 length equals 15 residues. The germline V gene has CDR1 SGHVS and CDR2 FNYEAQ. V gave up 5 bases and J gave up 2 bases; unmatched junction bases: 3. Full variable domain (remainder filled in from reference TRBV7-6 and TRBJ2-3): GAGVSQSPRYKVTKRGQDVALRCDPISGHVSLYWYRQALGQGPEFLTYFNYEAQQDKSGLPNDRFSAERPEGSISTLTIQRTEQRDSAMYRCASSTGLADTDTQYFGPGTRLTVL.

The chain carries TRBV6-1 and TRBJ2-1; maybe TRBD1 (5 bases). Trimming left V 5 bases short and J 5 bases short, with 16 bases between. Germline V gene lookup returns CDR1 MNHNS and CDR2 SASEGT. The CDR3 loop spans 15 amino acids. The CDR3, as DNA: TGTGCCAGCAGTCCTAAAGGGGCAGGGAACAATGAGCAGTTCTTC. It yields the protein CASSPKGAGNNEQFF.

The chain combines TRBV7-8 with TRBJ1-3; D is perhaps TRBD1 (6 bases). This CDR3 has 16 residues. Germline assignment: CDR1 SGHVS and CDR2 FQNEAQ. Trimming left V 5 bases short and J 4 bases short, with 18 bases between. The CDR3 protein is CASSPFWSGEGNTIYF. The DNA for the CDR3 is TGTGCCAGCAGCCCATTTTGGTCAGGGGAGGGAAACACCATATATTTT.

This clone turned up a few times. The chain couples TRBV5-6 to TRBJ2-5, with TRBD1 identical over 10 bases. The assigned J gene may be wrong: the sequence end matches TRBJ2-7 better. This CDR3 spans 15 amino acids. Germline V gene data show CDR1 as SGHDT and CDR2 as YYEEEE. The CDR3 reads CASSSRDRGFYEQYF. The CDR3 region has the DNA TGTGCCAGCAGCTCCCGGGACAGGGGCTTTTACGAGCAGTACTTC.

The CDR3 sequence: CASSPSRDIEAFF. CDR3 bases: TGTGCCAGCAGCCCCTCAAGGGACATTGAAGCTTTCTTT. J is TRBJ1-1 and V is TRBV2, with D maybe TRBD1 (6 bases). CDR3 length equals 13 residues. Trimming removed 6 bases at V and 7 bases at J, with 15 bases between. From germline, CDR1 is SNHLY and CDR2 FYNNEI. Full variable domain (outside the CDR3, taken from reference TRBV2 and TRBJ1-1): EPEVTQTPSHQVTQMGQEVILRCVPISNHLYFYWYRQILGQKVEFLVSFYNNEISEKSEIFDDQFSVERPDGSNFTLKIRSTKLEDSAMYFCASSPSRDIEAFFGQGTRLTVV.

The V call is TRBV7-2, the J call TRBJ1-1, with 8 bases identical to TRBD1. J lost 5 bases, V lost 3 bases, and 2 bases had no gene match. Germline loops: CDR1 SGHTA, CDR2 FQGNSA. This CDR3 has 13 amino acids. The CDR3 DNA reads as TGTGCCAGCAGCTTTAGACAGGGGACTGAAGCTTTCTTT. Translating gives CASSFRQGTEAFF.

This clone has only a few counts. The sample contains more than one DNA sequence encoding this CDR3. The gene calls are TRBV19 and TRBJ2-7, with 7 bases that match TRBD1. There are 14 residues in the CDR3. CDR1 and CDR2 from the germline V gene are LNHDA and SQIVND (reference sequence). The J segment lost 0 bases and the V segment lost 4 bases, leaving 3 bases of the junction unmatched. This CDR3 reads CASSRQGTSYEQYF. CDR3 nucleotides: TGTGCCAGTAGTAGACAGGGCACCTCCTACGAGCAGTACTTC. Full variable domain (rest looked up from reference TRBV19 and TRBJ2-7): DGGITQSPKYLFRKEGQNVTLSCEQNLNHDAMYWYRQDPGQGLRLIYYSQIVNDFQKGDIAEGYSVSREKKESFPLTVTSAQKNPTAFYLCASSRQGTSYEQYFGPGTRLTVT.

This chain links TRBV7-2 with TRBJ1-1, with TRBD1 matching 8 bases. Germline CDR1 SGHTA, CDR2 FQGNSA. V shed 2 bases, J shed 1 base, and the junction held 9 bases outside the gene matches. The CDR3 is made up of 17 amino acids. The CDR3 sequence is CASSLIFGQGGNTEAFF. The DNA for the CDR3 is TGTGCCAGCAGCTTAATTTTTGGACAGGGCGGGAACACTGAAGCTTTCTTT.

Points on this clone: Distinct nucleotide sequences in the sample also encode this CDR3. The chain recombines TRBV27 with TRBJ2-1; the D gene is possibly TRBD2 (5 bases). Germline-derived CDR1 and CDR2 are MNHEY and SMNVEV (reference sequence). V gave up 2 bases and J gave up 7 bases, with 9 bases separating them. CDR3 length: 13 amino acids. The chain's CDR3 is CASSLVARNEQFF. For the CDR3, the DNA is TGTGCCAGCAGTTTAGTAGCGCGAAATGAGCAGTTCTTC.

The chain carries TRBV2 and TRBJ1-2; maybe TRBD1 (5 bases). The CDR3 covers 15 residues. V lost 5 bases, J lost 0 bases, and 13 bases lay in between. From germline, CDR1 is SNHLY and CDR2 FYNNEI. The CDR3 DNA is TGTGCCAGCAGTCCTCGGGGGGGAGCTAACTATGGCTACACCTTC. Encoded protein: CASSPRGGANYGYTF.

The rearrangement links TRBV7-2 to TRBJ2-3; D is possibly TRBD2 (5 bases). Germline-derived CDR1 and CDR2 are SGHTA and FQGNSA. The CDR3 covers 15 residues. The V end lost 4 bases, the J end lost 2 bases, and 13 bases lay between the germline ends. CDR3 protein: CASSSPPEATDTQYF. CDR3 in DNA: TGTGCCAGCAGCTCTCCCCCGGAGGCCACAGATACGCAGTATTTT.

The chain is built from TRBV5-1 and TRBJ2-2; 7 bases fit TRBD2. The germline CDR1 and CDR2 sequences are SGHRS and YFSETQ. CDR3 length equals 17 residues. V lost 4 bases and J lost 3; bases outside the gene matches: 12. CDR3 protein: CASSPPRGRSDTGELFF. The CDR3 nucleotides are TGCGCCAGCAGCCCGCCTCGCGGGAGATCCGACACCGGGGAGCTGTTTTTT. The whole variable domain, filled in from reference TRBV5-1 and TRBJ2-2, reads KAGVTQTPRYLIKTRGQQVTLSCSPISGHRSVSWYQQTPGQGLQFLFEYFSETQRNKGNFPGRFSGRQFSNSRSEMNVSTLELGDSALYLCASSPPRGRSDTGELFFGEGSRLTVL.

The chain joins TRBV28 to TRBJ2-3; maybe TRBD2 (5 bases). The germline gives CDR1 MDHEN, CDR2 SYDVKM. CDR3 length: 15 residues. V lost 5 bases and J lost 1, with 13 bases in between. The DNA for the CDR3 is TGTGCCAGCAGTCTCCGGGGTCCTCGCACAGATACGCAGTATTTT. Amino acids: CASSLRGPRTDTQYF.

V is TRBV6-5 and J is TRBJ1-1, with a possible D match to TRBD1 (6 bases). Germline V gene sequence: CDR1 MNHEY, CDR2 SVGAGI. V was shortened by 5 bases and J by 4 bases, with 14 bases between the two germline ends. The CDR3 covers 14 residues. In nucleotides, the CDR3 is TGTGCCAGCAGTACTCCCCAGGGGAGCACTGAAGCTTTCTTT. Protein sequence: CASSTPQGSTEAFF.

V gene TRBV14 combines with J gene TRBJ2-7, with 12 bases that match TRBD2. CDR3 length equals 16 residues. V gave up 3 bases and J gave up 2 bases; unmatched junction bases: 5. The germline V gene has CDR1 SGHDN and CDR2 FVKESK. Here the CDR3 DNA reads TGTGCCAGCAGCCAGCAGGGACTAGCGGGTGCCTACGAGCAGTACTTC. As protein: CASSQQGLAGAYEQYF.

CDR3: CASSGAGGETQYF. For the CDR3, the DNA is TGTGCCAGCAGTGGCGCGGGAGGGGAGACCCAGTACTTC. This sequence joins TRBV2 and TRBJ2-5, with 9 positions matching TRBD2. CDR1 and CDR2 (germline): SNHLY, FYNNEI. The CDR3 spans 13 residues. The ends lost 4 bases at V and 5 bases at J; junction bases unmatched: 2.

The CDR3 sequence: CASSVAPSSYNEQFF. As DNA, the CDR3 is TGTGCCAGCAGTGTAGCACCGAGCTCCTACAATGAGCAGTTCTTC. This sequence joins TRBV6-4 and TRBJ2-1; D not resolved. The CDR3 extends over 15 amino acids. V lost 4 bases and J 0 bases, leaving 10 bases between the germline ends. Per germline, CDR1 MRHNA and CDR2 SNTAGT.

V gene TRBV19 combines with J gene TRBJ1-5; a possible D gene is TRBD1 (6 bases). The CDR3 contains 16 residues. Trimming stripped 5 bases from V and 7 bases from J, with 21 bases between. The germline V gene has CDR1 LNHDA and CDR2 SQIVND (reference sequence). CDR3 sequence reads: CASSLRDTQGGQPQHF. In DNA, the CDR3 is TGTGCCAGTAGTCTCCGGGACACTCAAGGTGGGCAGCCCCAGCATTTT.